Here is one T cell receptor beta chain with its context. Its matching antigen is unknown. There are 15 residues in the CDR3. The germline gives CDR1 MNHEY, CDR2 SVGAGI. The junction had 5 bases not matched to a gene; V was cut back by 6 bases and J by 1 base. 13 Jbeta primers and 60 Vbeta primers were used for the PCR. Produced via immunoSEQ multiplex PCR; TCRdb's table is partial and in-frame only. Of 85,000 to 130,000 clones listed, 60% to 80% were seen once; the top ten hold approximately 0.8%. The data belong to a study of cytomegalovirus exposure and HLA in healthy donors. Whole-study results and caveats: Donor immune exposure was known only as CMV serostatus. Later analysis demonstrated an association between a missense DCLRE1C variant and TCR beta V- and J-gene trimming.

Specimen: PBMCs. This clonotype was sampled from a boy aged 5 to 17 in good health and CMV-seronegative. J is TRBJ2-2 and V is TRBV6-5, with 7 bases that match TRBD2. The chain's CDR3 is CASRRSGKNTGELFF. For the CDR3, the DNA is TGTGCCAGCAGGCGAAGCGGGAAGAACACCGGGGAGCTGTTTTTT.